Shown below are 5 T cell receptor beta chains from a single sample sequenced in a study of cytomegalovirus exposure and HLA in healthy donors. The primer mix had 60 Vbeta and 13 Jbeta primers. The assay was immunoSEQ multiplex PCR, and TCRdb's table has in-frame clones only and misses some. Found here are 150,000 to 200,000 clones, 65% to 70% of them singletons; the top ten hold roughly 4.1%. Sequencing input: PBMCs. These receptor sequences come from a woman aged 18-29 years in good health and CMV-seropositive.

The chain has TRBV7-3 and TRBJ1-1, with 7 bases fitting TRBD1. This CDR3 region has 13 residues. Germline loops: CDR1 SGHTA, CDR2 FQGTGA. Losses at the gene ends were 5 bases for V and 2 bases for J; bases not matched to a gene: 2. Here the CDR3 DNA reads TGTGCCAGCAGCCGACAGGGTAACACTGAAGCTTTCTTT. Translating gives CASSRQGNTEAFF.

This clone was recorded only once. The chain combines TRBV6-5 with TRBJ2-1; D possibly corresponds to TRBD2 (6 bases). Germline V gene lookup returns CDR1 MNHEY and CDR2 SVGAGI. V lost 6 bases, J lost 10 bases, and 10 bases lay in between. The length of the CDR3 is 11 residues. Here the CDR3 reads CASSPGLEQFF. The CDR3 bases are TGTGCCAGCAGCCCCGGACTAGAGCAGTTCTTC.

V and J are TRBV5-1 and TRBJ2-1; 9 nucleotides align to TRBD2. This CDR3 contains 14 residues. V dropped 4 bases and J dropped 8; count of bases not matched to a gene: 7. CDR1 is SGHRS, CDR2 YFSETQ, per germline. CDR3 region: CASSLSGRFDEQFF. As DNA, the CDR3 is TGCGCCAGCAGCCTGAGCGGGAGGTTCGATGAGCAGTTCTTC.

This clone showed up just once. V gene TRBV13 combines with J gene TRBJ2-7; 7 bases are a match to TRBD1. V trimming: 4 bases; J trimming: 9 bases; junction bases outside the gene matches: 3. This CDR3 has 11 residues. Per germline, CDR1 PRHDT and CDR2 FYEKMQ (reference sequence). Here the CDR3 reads CASSSQGRQYF. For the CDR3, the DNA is TGTGCCAGCAGCTCACAGGGGAGGCAGTACTTC.

The CDR3 coding sequence is TGTGCCAGCAGCCAAGAAGAAGGACTAGCGGGGGGTATTTTCTACAATGAGCAGTTCTTC. This encodes CASSQEEGLAGGIFYNEQFF. The V call is TRBV4-2, the J call TRBJ2-1; TRBD2 matches 14 bases. Germline V gives CDR1 LGHNA, CDR2 YNFKEQ. The V and J ends lost 0 bases and 3 bases, in that order; junction bases with no gene match: 10. The CDR3 runs 20 residues.